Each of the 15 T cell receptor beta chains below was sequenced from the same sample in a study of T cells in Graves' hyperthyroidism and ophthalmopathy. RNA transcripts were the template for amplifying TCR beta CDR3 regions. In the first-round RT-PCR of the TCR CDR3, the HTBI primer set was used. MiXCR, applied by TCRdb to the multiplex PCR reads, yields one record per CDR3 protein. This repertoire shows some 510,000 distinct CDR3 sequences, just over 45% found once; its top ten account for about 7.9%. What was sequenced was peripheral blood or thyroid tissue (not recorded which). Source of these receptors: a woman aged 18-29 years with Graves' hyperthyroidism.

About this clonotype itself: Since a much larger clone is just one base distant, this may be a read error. The CDR3 nucleotides read TGTGCCAGCGGCCACGTGGCGAACTCTGGAAACACCATATATTTT. This encodes CASGHVANSGNTIYF. This chain links TRBV7-3 with TRBJ1-3, with unresolved D. This CDR3 contains 15 residues. Germline V gene data show CDR1 as SGHTA and CDR2 as FQGTGA. Trimming removed 8 bases at V and 0 bases at J, with 14 bases between. The variable domain in full, completed from reference TRBV7-3 and TRBJ1-3, reads GAGVSQTPSNKVTEKGKYVELRCDPISGHTALYWYRQSLGQGPEFLIYFQGTGAADDSGLPNDRFFAVRPEGSVSTLKIQRTERGDSAVYLCASGHVANSGNTIYFGEGSWLTVV.

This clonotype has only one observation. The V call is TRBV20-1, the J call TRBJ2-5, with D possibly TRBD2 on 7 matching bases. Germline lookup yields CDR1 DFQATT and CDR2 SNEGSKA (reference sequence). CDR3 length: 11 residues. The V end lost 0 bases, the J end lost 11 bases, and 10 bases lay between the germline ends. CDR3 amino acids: CSARDGGHQYF. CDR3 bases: TGCAGTGCTAGAGACGGGGGGCATCAGTACTTC.

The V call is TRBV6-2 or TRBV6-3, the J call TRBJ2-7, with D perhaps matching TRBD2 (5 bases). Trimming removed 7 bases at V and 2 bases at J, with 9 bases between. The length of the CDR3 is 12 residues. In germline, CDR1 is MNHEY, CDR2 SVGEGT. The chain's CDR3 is CASMSGAYEQYF. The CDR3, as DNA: TGTGCCAGCATGAGCGGAGCCTACGAGCAGTACTTC.

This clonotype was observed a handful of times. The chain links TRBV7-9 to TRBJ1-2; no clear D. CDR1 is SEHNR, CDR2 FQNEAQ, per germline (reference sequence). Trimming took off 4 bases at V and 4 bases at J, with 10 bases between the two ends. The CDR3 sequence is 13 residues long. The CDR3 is CASSSDGFYGYTF. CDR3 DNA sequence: TGTGCCAGCAGCTCCGACGGTTTCTATGGCTACACCTTC.

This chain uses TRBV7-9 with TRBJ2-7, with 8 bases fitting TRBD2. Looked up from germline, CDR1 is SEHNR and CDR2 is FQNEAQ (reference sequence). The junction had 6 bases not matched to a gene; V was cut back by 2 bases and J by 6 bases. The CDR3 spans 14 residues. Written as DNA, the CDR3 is TGTGCCAGCAGCTTATCAGCGGGAGCCCCCGAGCAGTACTTC. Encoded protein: CASSLSAGAPEQYF. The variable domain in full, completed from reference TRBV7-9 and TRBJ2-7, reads DTGVSQNPRHKITKRGQNVTFRCDPISEHNRLYWYRQTLGQGPEFLTYFQNEAQLEKSRLLSDRFSAERPKGSFSTLEIQRTEQGDSAMYLCASSLSAGAPEQYFGPGTRLTVT.

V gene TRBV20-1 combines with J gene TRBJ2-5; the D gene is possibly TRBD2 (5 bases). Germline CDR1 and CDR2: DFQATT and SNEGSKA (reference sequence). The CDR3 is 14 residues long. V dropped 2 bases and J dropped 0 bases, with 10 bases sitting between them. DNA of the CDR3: TGCAGTGCTAGACGGACTGCGTACCAAGAGACCCAGTACTTC. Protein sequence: CSARRTAYQETQYF.

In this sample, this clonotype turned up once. DNA of the CDR3: TGTGCCATCAGCGGTGAAGGGTATGTTGGCTACACCTTC. Its protein is CAISGEGYVGYTF. The chain combines TRBV10-3 with TRBJ1-2; D gene unclear. CDR1 and CDR2 from the germline V gene are ENHRY and SYGVKD. V lost 6 bases, J lost 7 bases, and 15 bases lay in between. The CDR3 totals 13 residues.

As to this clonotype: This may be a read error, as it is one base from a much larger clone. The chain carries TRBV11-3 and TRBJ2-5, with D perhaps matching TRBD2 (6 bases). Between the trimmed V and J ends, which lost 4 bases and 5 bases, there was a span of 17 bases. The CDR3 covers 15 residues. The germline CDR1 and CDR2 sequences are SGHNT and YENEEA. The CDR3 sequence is CASSSQPGLNETQYF. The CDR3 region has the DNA TGTGCCAGCAGCTCCCAGCCGGGACTCAACGAGACCCAGTACTTC.

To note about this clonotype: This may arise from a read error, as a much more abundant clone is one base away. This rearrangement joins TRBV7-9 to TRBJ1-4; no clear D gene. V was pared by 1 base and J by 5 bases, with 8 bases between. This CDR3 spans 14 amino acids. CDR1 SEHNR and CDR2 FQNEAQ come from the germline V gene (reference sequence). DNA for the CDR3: TGTGCCAGCAGCTTAGTCGAGCCCAATGAAAAACTGTTTTTT. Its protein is CASSLVEPNEKLFF.

The CDR3 coding sequence is TGTGCCAGCAGCCAAGATATGGGGGGGCCTGTCACTGAAGCTTTCTTT. It is translated as CASSQDMGGPVTEAFF. This sequence joins TRBV7-9 and TRBJ1-1, with D maybe TRBD1 (6 bases). Between the trimmed V and J ends, which lost 5 bases and 4 bases, there was a span of 20 bases. CDR1 is SEHNR, CDR2 FQNEAQ, per germline (reference sequence). The CDR3 spans 16 residues.

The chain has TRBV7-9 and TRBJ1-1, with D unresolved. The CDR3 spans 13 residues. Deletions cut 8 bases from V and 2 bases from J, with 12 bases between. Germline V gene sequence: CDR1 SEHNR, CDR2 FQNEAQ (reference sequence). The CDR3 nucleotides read TGTGCCAGCTCACCGTCCAGCAACACTGAAGCTTTCTTT. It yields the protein CASSPSSNTEAFF.

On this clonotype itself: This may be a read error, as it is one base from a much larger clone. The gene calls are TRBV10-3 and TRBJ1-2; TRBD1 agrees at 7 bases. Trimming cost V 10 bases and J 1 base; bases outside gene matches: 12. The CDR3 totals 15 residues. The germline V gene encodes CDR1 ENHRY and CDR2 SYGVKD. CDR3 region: CASNPRQGDNYGYTF. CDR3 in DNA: TGTGCCAGCAATCCCCGACAGGGCGATAACTATGGCTACACCTTC.

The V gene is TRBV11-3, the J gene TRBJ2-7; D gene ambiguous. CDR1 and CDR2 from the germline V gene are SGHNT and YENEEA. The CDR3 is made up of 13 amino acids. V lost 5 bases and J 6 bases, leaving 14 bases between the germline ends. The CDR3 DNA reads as TGTGCCAGCAGCCAAGATGTCATCTCCGAGCAGTACTTC. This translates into CASSQDVISEQYF.

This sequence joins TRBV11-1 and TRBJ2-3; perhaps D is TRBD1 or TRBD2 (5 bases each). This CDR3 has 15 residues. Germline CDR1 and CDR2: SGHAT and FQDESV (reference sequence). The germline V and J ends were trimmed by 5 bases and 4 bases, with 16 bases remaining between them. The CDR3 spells CASSGSGTRADTQYF. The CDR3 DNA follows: TGTGCCAGCAGCGGCTCCGGGACCCGGGCAGATACGCAGTATTTT.

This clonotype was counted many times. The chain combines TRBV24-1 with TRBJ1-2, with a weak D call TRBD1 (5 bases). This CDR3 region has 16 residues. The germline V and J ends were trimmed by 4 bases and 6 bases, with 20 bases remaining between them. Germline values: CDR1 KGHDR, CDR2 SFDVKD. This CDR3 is CATSDSQGFERDGYTF. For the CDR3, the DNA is TGTGCCACCAGTGACTCCCAGGGCTTTGAAAGGGATGGCTACACCTTC.